A selection of T cell receptor beta chains follows, all from one sample in a study of cytotoxic CD8 clonotypes in ibrutinib-treated CLL. This table comes from immunoSEQ multiplex PCR, and its TCRdb copy is limited to in-frame clones, with some not included. Counted here are some 23,000 clones, over 55% occurring once; the ten biggest clones make up roughly half. Here the sequenced sample was PBMCs, taken after 12 months of ibrutinib treatment. The receptor set was obtained from a human donor with chronic lymphocytic leukemia. Both conserved end residues are part of each CDR3. A D gene is named only where the DNA matches it firmly. Rows may omit the clone size; those that give it use once, few, many or a size class.

clone size | J gene | D gene | V gene | CDR3 protein | CDR3 DNA
NA | TRBJ2-3 | TRBD2 | TRBV5-1 | CASSVAGVGTDTQYF | TGCGCCAGCAGTGTAGCGGGGGTGGGCACAGATACGCAGTATTTT
few | TRBJ2-3 | TRBD2 | TRBV7-2 | CASSARTSGGSTDTQYF | TGTGCCAGCAGCGCCCGGACTAGCGGGGGAAGCACAGATACGCAGTATTTT
few | TRBJ2-5 | NA | TRBV25-1 | CASIWDPLETQYF | TGTGCCAGCATTTGGGACCCCCTAGAGACCCAGTACTTC
NA | TRBJ1-5 | NA | TRBV4-1 | CASSQVYPGSRNQPQHF | TGCGCCAGCAGCCAGGTTTACCCAGGGAGTCGGAATCAGCCCCAGCATTTT
NA | TRBJ2-1 | NA | TRBV4-3 | CASSRRQAPYNEQFF | TGCGCCAGCAGCCGACGACAGGCCCCTTACAATGAGCAGTTCTTC
few | TRBJ1-5 | NA | TRBV6-1 | CASSVSNQPQHF | TGTGCCAGCAGTGTTAGCAATCAGCCCCAGCATTTT
few | TRBJ2-7 | NA | TRBV27 | CASSFWGGEQYF | TGTGCCAGCAGTTTCTGGGGCGGAGAGCAGTACTTC
NA | TRBJ2-3 | TRBD2 | TRBV6-5 | CASSYGTSFDTQYF | TGTGCCAGCAGTTACGGGACTAGCTTTGATACGCAGTATTTT
NA | TRBJ2-2 | TRBD2 | TRBV27 | CASQGTSGFTGELFF | TGTGCCAGCCAAGGGACTAGTGGGTTCACCGGGGAGCTGTTTTTT
once | TRBJ2-2 | TRBD1 | TRBV29-1 | CSVGQGNEAGELFF | TGCAGCGTGGGACAGGGGAATGAGGCCGGGGAGCTGTTTTTT
NA | TRBJ1-1 | NA | TRBV7-8 | CASSPLGRTNTEAFF | TGTGCCAGCAGCCCCCTTGGCCGGACGAACACTGAAGCTTTCTTT
many | TRBJ2-7 | NA | TRBV28 | CASSPDSYEQYF | TGTGCCAGCAGTCCGGACAGCTACGAGCAGTACTTC
NA | TRBJ1-3 | NA | TRBV29-1 | CSEGGIGPGNTIYF | TGCAGCGAAGGGGGGATTGGGCCCGGAAACACCATATATTTT
few | TRBJ1-4 | TRBD1 | TRBV4-3 | CASSHIRGQGAVIGEKLFF | TGCGCCAGCAGCCACATCCGGGGACAGGGGGCTGTAATTGGTGAAAAACTGTTTTTT
NA | TRBJ2-1 | TRBD2 | TRBV7-2 | CASSLVGAGLNNEQFF | TGTGCCAGCAGCTTAGTCGGAGCGGGGCTGAACAATGAGCAGTTCTTC
NA | TRBJ1-2 | NA | TRBV5-4 | CASSLGSGRAGIGYTF | TGTGCCAGCAGCTTGGGGTCAGGCCGGGCGGGTATCGGCTACACCTTC
once | TRBJ2-3 | NA | TRBV27 | CASKGGATDTQYF | TGTGCCAGTAAAGGGGGGGCCACAGATACGCAGTATTTT
NA | TRBJ2-7 | NA | TRBV7-2 | CASSSLGGLYEQYF | TGTGCCAGCAGCTCCCTTGGGGGACTCTACGAGCAGTACTTC
NA | TRBJ2-7 | NA | TRBV11-1 | CASSSVVGEQYF | TGTGCCAGCAGCTCCGTCGTGGGCGAGCAGTACTTC
few | TRBJ2-3 | NA | TRBV9 | CASTAGGLDTQYF | TGTGCCAGCACGGCCGGGGGGCTCGATACGCAGTATTTT
NA | TRBJ2-3 | NA | TRBV5-1 | CASSLQGPRGTDTQYF | TGCGCCAGCAGCTTGCAGGGACCCCGTGGCACAGATACGCAGTATTTT
NA | TRBJ1-2 | NA | TRBV5-4 | CASSLPGGLDYGYTF | TGTGCCAGCAGCCTTCCCGGCGGGCTCGACTATGGCTACACCTTC
NA | TRBJ1-5 | NA | TRBV15 | CATSIGGYQPQHF | TGTGCCACCTCTATCGGGGGATATCAGCCCCAGCATTTT
NA | TRBJ2-7 | TRBD1 | TRBV9 | CASSVGAFPGQGVYEQYF | TGTGCCAGCAGCGTAGGGGCCTTTCCGGGACAGGGAGTCTACGAGCAGTACTTC
NA | TRBJ2-3 | TRBD1 | TRBV7-9 | CASSNQAVTGGLTDTQYF | TGTGCCAGCAGCAACCAGGCGGTAACAGGGGGCTTGACAGATACGCAGTATTTT
NA | TRBJ1-2 | NA | TRBV6-1 | CASSAQGFPGYTF | TGTGCCAGCAGTGCACAGGGTTTTCCTGGCTACACCTTC
NA | TRBJ1-2 | TRBD1 | TRBV5-8 | CASRSTGFLTSYTF | TGTGCCAGCAGATCGACAGGGTTCTTAACCAGCTACACCTTC
NA | TRBJ2-7 | NA | TRBV6-6 | CASTPSRYEQYF | TGTGCCAGCACTCCGTCGCGTTACGAGCAGTACTTC
NA | TRBJ2-1 | NA | TRBV21-1 | CASSNGRGDEQFF | TGTGCCAGCAGCAATGGAAGGGGCGATGAGCAGTTCTTC
NA | TRBJ2-5 | NA | TRBV6-1 | CATRSLETQYF | TGTGCCACCCGTTCTTTGGAGACCCAGTACTTC
NA | TRBJ2-2 | NA | TRBV6-4 | CASSERDALPGELFF | TGTGCCAGCAGTGAGCGGGATGCCCTCCCCGGGGAGCTGTTTTTT
NA | TRBJ2-5 | NA | TRBV2 | CASSGGLGETQYF | TGTGCCAGCAGTGGCGGGCTAGGAGAGACCCAGTACTTC
NA | TRBJ1-1 | NA | TRBV19 | CASSRGGMNTEAFF | TGTGCCAGTAGTAGAGGGGGAATGAACACTGAAGCTTTCTTT
NA | TRBJ2-1 | NA | TRBV11-3 | CASSLGGGGGEQFF | TGTGCCAGCAGCTTAGGTGGCGGTGGTGGTGAGCAGTTCTTC
NA | TRBJ1-5 | NA | TRBV5-1 | CASSLGGSRNQPQHF | TGCGCCAGCAGCTTGGGGGGGTCTCGCAATCAGCCCCAGCATTTT
NA | TRBJ2-7 | NA | TRBV6-1 | CASRGETTNYEQYF | TGTGCCAGTAGGGGGGAGACAACCAACTACGAGCAGTACTTC
few | TRBJ1-5 | TRBD1 | TRBV2 | CASREGTGGYQPQHF | TGTGCCAGCAGAGAGGGGACAGGGGGCTATCAGCCCCAGCATTTT
NA | TRBJ1-4 | NA | TRBV28 | CASRWFRGANEKLFF | TGTGCCAGCAGGTGGTTTCGAGGTGCTAATGAAAAACTGTTTTTT
NA | TRBJ1-4 | NA | TRBV15 | CATSLTGRNEKLFF | TGTGCCACCAGCCTAACAGGGAGGAATGAAAAACTGTTTTTT
few | TRBJ2-2 | NA | TRBV2 | CASHRDWFAGELFF | TGTGCCAGCCACAGGGATTGGTTCGCCGGGGAGCTGTTTTTT
NA | TRBJ2-2 | NA | TRBV7-2 | CASSLSTFPRTGELFF | TGTGCCAGCAGCTTAAGTACGTTCCCCCGGACCGGGGAGCTGTTTTTT
NA | TRBJ2-3 | TRBD2 | TRBV27 | CASIRRGGGDTQYF | TGTGCCAGCATCCGGCGGGGGGGCGGAGATACGCAGTATTTT
NA | TRBJ2-1 | TRBD2 | TRBV6-5 | CASSPGGGLQFF | TGTGCCAGCAGTCCCGGGGGGGGTTTGCAGTTCTTC
NA | TRBJ1-1 | NA | TRBV6-5 | CASSYAGITEAFF | TGTGCCAGCAGTTACGCAGGGATTACTGAAGCTTTCTTT
few | TRBJ2-2 | NA | TRBV7-3 | CASSSDRAGELFF | TGTGCCAGCAGCTCGGACCGGGCCGGGGAGCTGTTTTTT
once | TRBJ2-1 | NA | TRBV18 | CASSLRDTSYNEQFF | TGTGCCAGCTCACTCCGGGACACCTCCTACAATGAGCAGTTCTTC
once | TRBJ2-4 | NA | TRBV21-1 | CASSILSLQGRKNIQYF | TGTGCCAGCAGCATTTTGTCCTTACAGGGGAGGAAAAACATTCAGTACTTC
few | TRBJ2-3 | TRBD2 | TRBV9 | CASSVSGVSTDTQYF | TGTGCCAGCAGCGTTAGCGGGGTGAGCACAGATACGCAGTATTTT
NA | TRBJ1-1 | TRBD1 | TRBV5-4 | CASSGQGNTEAFF | TGTGCCAGCTCAGGACAGGGTAACACTGAAGCTTTCTTT
few | TRBJ2-3 | NA | TRBV6-5 | CASTPQGRDTQYF | TGTGCCAGCACCCCACAGGGAAGGGATACGCAGTATTTT
many | TRBJ2-7 | NA | TRBV27 | CASSSTSYEQYF | TGTGCCAGCAGTTCCACTTCCTACGAGCAGTACTTC
NA | TRBJ2-3 | NA | TRBV6-6 | CASSGNRGTDTQYF | TGTGCCAGCAGTGGCAACAGGGGCACAGATACGCAGTATTTT
NA | TRBJ1-1 | NA | TRBV9 | CASSVDGRSNTEAFF | TGTGCCAGCAGCGTAGACGGCAGGTCGAACACTGAAGCTTTCTTT